The clone carrying this TCR beta chain was found many times. Individual cDNA molecules each received unique molecular identifiers attached to them. Each CDR3 protein gets one entry after TCRdb re-called the 5' RACE reads with MiXCR. The data show just over 80,000 distinct CDR3 sequences, approximately 15% seen once. V lost 10 bases to trimming and J lost 0 bases, with 22 bases between them. The CDR3 is made up of 17 amino acids. CDR1 is SNHLY and CDR2 is FYNNEI in the germline V gene. The data derive from a study of early T cells in non-severe SARS-CoV-2 infection. Study information: Sequenced material consisted of bulk RNA (from unsorted whole blood), and chains were unpaired.

This TCR derives from an adult who was a healthcare worker with PCR-confirmed SARS-CoV-2 infection or an uninfected control (not recorded which). Material for sequencing was whole blood. The rearrangement uses TRBV2 and TRBJ2-1, with D unresolved. This CDR3 reads CAILRRSRDSSYNEQFF. CDR3 nucleotide sequence: TGTGCCATACTAAGGCGGTCCCGCGATAGCTCCTACAATGAGCAGTTCTTC.